The entry below describes one T cell receptor beta chain. These data belong to a study of blood T cell repertoires in COVID-19. About the study: Italy, Spain and the United States were the sources of the convalescent and acute COVID-19 samples. Sample material is recorded as cDNA or gDNA derived from T cells, B-cell-depleted T cells, or PBMCs.

In the original analysis: Amplification of reference gene primers provided the estimated nucleated cell counts. Repertoires were generated with immunoSEQ multiplex PCR, while TCRdb's copy carries only in-frame clones and drops some. V and J calls and clone size follow that table, whereas D and trimming were derived from the DNA. The sample contains nearly 350,000 clones, around 91% of which appear only once. The sequenced sample was peripheral blood. The TCR was taken from a woman aged 18-30 years who had recovered from COVID-19.

CDR3 amino acids: CASSQGGRGSEAFF. The DNA for the CDR3 is TGCGCCAGCAGCCAAGGGGGGCGCGGGTCTGAAGCTTTCTTT. The chain is built from TRBV4-3 and TRBJ1-1, with TRBD1 as a possible D gene (6 bases). The CDR3 has 14 amino acids. The germline V gene has CDR1 LGHNA and CDR2 YSLEER. Trimming stripped 1 base from V and 6 bases from J, with 12 bases between.